Listed below are T cell receptor beta chains from one sample, sequenced in a study of patients and donors after allogeneic stem cell transplantation. One entry per CDR3 protein, called by TCRdb with MiXCR from the RT-PCR reads. The profile shows over 130,000 distinct CDR3 sequences, roughly 35% of them singletons. Sequencing input: blood, either unsorted or a sorted T cell fraction (not recorded which). All receptors derive from a human donor who was either an allogeneic HSCT recipient or a stem cell or donor lymphocyte infusion donor (not recorded which). It is not recorded whose cells these are; they may come from a transplant donor. CDR3s include the opening cysteine and the closing phenylalanine or tryptophan. Each record gives: V gene, D gene, clone size, J gene, CDR3 protein, CDR3 DNA. D genes are given only for firm matches. Clone size is given for some rows only: seen once, a few or many times, or a class if the clone is expanded.

TRBV12-3/TRBV12-4,TRBD1,.,TRBJ1-5,CASSLTGELNQPQHF,TGTGCCAGCAGTTTAACAGGGGAACTCAATCAGCCCCAGCATTTT
TRBV7-6,.,few,TRBJ1-1,CASSHGGTEAFF,TGTGCCAGCAGTCACGGGGGGACTGAAGCTTTCTTT
TRBV12-3/TRBV12-4,.,.,TRBJ2-5,CASSFGGQETQYF,TGTGCCAGCAGTTTTGGGGGCCAAGAGACCCAGTACTTC
TRBV27,TRBD1,.,TRBJ2-5,CASSLGTGRQTQYF,TGTGCCAGCAGTCTTGGGACAGGGAGACAGACCCAGTACTTC
TRBV7-2,.,.,TRBJ2-1,CASSSVHTNEQFF,TGTGCCAGCAGCTCCGTCCACACCAATGAGCAGTTCTTC
TRBV29-1,TRBD1,.,TRBJ1-2,CSGTGTGASNYGYTF,TGCAGCGGGACCGGGACAGGGGCTTCTAACTATGGCTACACCTTC
TRBV10-3,TRBD1,.,TRBJ1-1,CAISEPGQANTEAFF,TGTGCCATCAGTGAGCCGGGACAGGCGAACACTGAAGCTTTCTTT
TRBV11-1,.,once,TRBJ1-1,CASSLRSIAEAFF,TGTGCCAGCAGCTTAAGGTCGATCGCTGAAGCTTTCTTT
TRBV6-6,.,.,TRBJ1-3,CASSYSPGSFSGNTIYF,TGTGCCAGCAGTTACTCGCCGGGGTCTTTCTCTGGAAACACCATATATTTT
TRBV28,.,.,TRBJ1-1,CASSLLATDEAFF,TGTGCCAGCAGTTTATTAGCGACAGATGAAGCTTTCTTT
TRBV24-1,.,few,TRBJ1-2,CATSGVRQGNYGYTF,TGTGCCACCAGTGGTGTCCGTCAAGGAAACTATGGCTACACCTTC
TRBV29-1,TRBD1,.,TRBJ1-1,CSVGAGGFTEAFF,TGCAGCGTTGGGGCAGGGGGCTTCACTGAAGCTTTCTTT
TRBV4-1,.,.,TRBJ1-1,CASSQGRARGNTEAFF,TGCGCCAGCAGCCAGGGACGCGCCAGGGGGAACACTGAAGCTTTCTTT
TRBV20-1,TRBD1,.,TRBJ1-2,CSAGDRGDGYTF,TGCAGTGCTGGGGACAGGGGCGATGGCTACACCTTC
TRBV7-9,.,once,TRBJ1-6,CASSLELVNSPLHF,TGTGCCAGCAGCTTAGAGCTCGTTAATTCACCCCTCCACTTT
TRBV6-2/TRBV6-3,.,.,TRBJ2-1,CASGGYNEQFF,TGTGCCAGCGGGGGGTACAATGAGCAGTTCTTC
TRBV29-1,.,.,TRBJ1-2,CSVRDYGYTF,TGCAGCGTTCGGGACTATGGCTACACCTTC
TRBV7-9,.,.,TRBJ2-3,CASSLKGGGADTQYF,TGTGCCAGCAGCTTGAAAGGCGGGGGCGCAGATACGCAGTATTTT
TRBV4-3,.,.,TRBJ2-6,CASSQEAWDSGANVLTF,TGCGCCAGCAGCCAAGAAGCGTGGGACTCTGGGGCCAACGTCCTGACTTTC
TRBV28,TRBD1,.,TRBJ1-6,CASSSIPGQGRNSPLHF,TGTGCCAGCAGCTCGATACCGGGACAGGGGAGGAATTCACCCCTCCACTTT
TRBV10-3,.,.,TRBJ2-1,CAISEEKRHEQFF,TGTGCCATCAGTGAAGAGAAACGGCATGAGCAGTTCTTC
TRBV6-1,.,.,TRBJ1-5,CASSERSRVQHF,TGTGCCAGCAGTGAAAGGAGCCGGGTCCAGCATTTT
TRBV7-2,TRBD1,few,TRBJ1-4,CASSTGTGEKLFF,TGTGCCAGCAGCACGGGGACAGGGGAAAAACTGTTTTTT
TRBV19,TRBD1,.,TRBJ1-5,CASSMGQGWPQHF,TGTGCCAGTAGTATGGGACAGGGTTGGCCCCAGCATTTT
TRBV2,.,.,TRBJ1-6,CASSDRLLNSPLHF,TGTGCCAGCAGTGATCGTCTTCTAAATTCACCCCTCCACTTT
TRBV10-3,.,few,TRBJ1-3,CAITDTGRNTIYF,TGTGCCATCACGGACACTGGGAGGAACACCATATATTTT
TRBV20-1,TRBD1,few,TRBJ1-1,CSASDRGLATEAFF,TGCAGTGCTAGCGACAGGGGGCTGGCGACTGAAGCTTTCTTT
TRBV20-1,.,.,TRBJ2-2,CSARARGNTGELFF,TGCAGTGCTAGAGCGAGGGGAAACACCGGGGAGCTGTTTTTT
TRBV20-1,.,.,TRBJ1-2,CSARWGVYGYTF,TGCAGTGCTAGGTGGGGGGTGTATGGCTACACCTTC
TRBV20-1,.,few,TRBJ1-5,CSASFPNQPQHF,TGCAGTGCTAGCTTTCCTAATCAGCCCCAGCATTTT
TRBV12-3/TRBV12-4,.,.,TRBJ1-3,CASTPRIPSGNTIYF,TGTGCCAGCACCCCGAGGATACCCTCTGGAAACACCATATATTTT
TRBV12-3/TRBV12-4,.,.,TRBJ1-1,CASSFGVMNTEAFF,TGTGCCAGCAGTTTCGGGGTGATGAACACTGAAGCTTTCTTT
TRBV9,.,.,TRBJ1-4,CASSTQTGQAEKLFF,TGTGCCAGCAGCACTCAGACAGGCCAGGCTGAAAAACTGTTTTTT
TRBV2,TRBD1,.,TRBJ1-4,CASRGPRDRLEKLFF,TGTGCCAGCAGGGGCCCCCGGGACAGGCTGGAAAAACTGTTTTTT
TRBV20-1,.,.,TRBJ1-4,CSARDLAGFNEKLFF,TGCAGTGCTAGAGATCTGGCAGGATTTAATGAAAAACTGTTTTTT
TRBV3-1,.,few,TRBJ1-6,CASSQVPGSPLHF,TGTGCCAGCAGCCAAGTACCCGGGTCACCCCTCCACTTT
TRBV25-1,.,.,TRBJ2-5,CASSESHGGETQYF,TGTGCCAGCAGTGAATCGCATGGGGGAGAGACCCAGTACTTC
TRBV3-1,.,.,TRBJ2-1,CASSHPTQGDEQFF,TGTGCCAGCAGCCATCCCACACAGGGTGATGAGCAGTTCTTC
TRBV12-3/TRBV12-4,.,.,TRBJ1-1,CASSLTGLFGEAFF,TGTGCCAGCAGTTTAACAGGCCTTTTTGGTGAAGCTTTCTTT
TRBV29-1,.,.,TRBJ1-2,CSVEWIPPYGYTF,TGCAGCGTTGAATGGATACCACCCTATGGCTACACCTTC
TRBV10-3,.,.,TRBJ1-1,CAITVGTEAFF,TGTGCCATCACCGTGGGCACTGAAGCTTTCTTT
TRBV20-1,.,many,TRBJ1-5,CSASSLNQPQHF,TGCAGTGCTAGCAGCCTAAATCAGCCCCAGCATTTT
TRBV7-8,.,few,TRBJ1-4,CASSALGAQGEKLFF,TGTGCCAGCAGCGCGTTGGGTGCGCAGGGTGAAAAACTGTTTTTT
TRBV5-1,.,few,TRBJ2-4,CASSFKRLLAKNIQYF,TGCGCCAGCAGCTTTAAGCGACTACTAGCCAAAAACATTCAGTACTTC
TRBV12-3/TRBV12-4,.,.,TRBJ1-6,CASREQGSLNSPLHF,TGTGCCAGCAGGGAACAGGGCTCCTTAAATTCACCCCTCCACTTT
TRBV6-5,.,.,TRBJ2-5,CASSRTAVVETQYF,TGTGCCAGCAGTAGGACAGCAGTAGTGGAGACCCAGTACTTC
TRBV6-5,TRBD1,.,TRBJ1-1,CASSGAGGHRNTEAFF,TGTGCCAGCAGTGGAGCAGGGGGCCACCGGAACACTGAAGCTTTCTTT
TRBV7-8,TRBD1,.,TRBJ1-1,CASSLQGASGAEAFF,TGTGCCAGCAGCTTACAGGGGGCTTCCGGGGCTGAAGCTTTCTTT
TRBV12-3/TRBV12-4,.,.,TRBJ2-1,CASSPRRDNEQFF,TGTGCCAGCAGCCCCCGGAGAGACAATGAGCAGTTCTTC
TRBV9,TRBD2,once,TRBJ2-2,CASSFELLAEGTGELFF,TGTGCCAGCAGCTTCGAGCTACTAGCGGAGGGTACCGGGGAGCTGTTTTTT
TRBV6-5,.,once,TRBJ1-1,CASSYSRYTEAFF,TGTGCCAGCAGTTACAGCCGTTACACTGAAGCTTTCTTT
TRBV5-8,TRBD1,.,TRBJ1-5,CASNSDRVRDQPQHF,TGTGCCAGCAACTCGGACAGGGTACGGGATCAGCCCCAGCATTTT
TRBV4-3,.,.,TRBJ1-2,CASSRETPGGSGGYTF,TGCGCCAGCAGCCGCGAGACCCCGGGGGGATCCGGTGGCTACACCTTC
TRBV13,TRBD2,.,TRBJ2-1,CASSLGGLAGALGEQFF,TGTGCCAGCAGCTTAGGAGGGCTAGCGGGGGCCCTCGGTGAGCAGTTCTTC
TRBV9,.,few,TRBJ1-6,CASSVEGEGNSPLHF,TGTGCCAGCAGCGTAGAAGGGGAGGGGAATTCACCCCTCCACTTT
TRBV29-1,TRBD1,few,TRBJ2-2,CSVEADRVTGELFF,TGCAGCGTTGAAGCGGACAGGGTCACCGGGGAGCTGTTTTTT
TRBV12-3/TRBV12-4,TRBD2,few,TRBJ2-3,CASTSSFRGGGDTQYF,TGTGCCAGCACCTCCTCATTTCGGGGGGGTGGAGATACGCAGTATTTT
TRBV5-1,.,.,TRBJ1-4,CASSFGGAEEKLFF,TGCGCCAGCAGCTTTGGGGGAGCGGAAGAAAAACTGTTTTTT